Each of the 5 T cell receptor beta chains below was sequenced from the same sample in a study of cytomegalovirus exposure and HLA in healthy donors. The PCR employed 60 Vbeta primers together with 13 Jbeta primers. Sequenced by immunoSEQ multiplex PCR; TCRdb stores in-frame clones only, minus some. Of fewer than 200,000 clones in the sample, less than 85% were seen once. Sequences were obtained from PBMCs. These receptors originate from a male donor in good health and CMV-seronegative.

The rearrangement joins TRBV9 to TRBJ1-3, with 9 positions matching TRBD1. The junction had 3 bases not matched to a gene; V was cut back by 0 bases and J by 8 bases. The CDR3 is 14 residues long. Germline loops: CDR1 SGDLS, CDR2 YYNGEE. The chain's CDR3 is CASSVADRGYTIYF. CDR3 nucleotide sequence: TGTGCCAGCAGCGTAGCCGACAGGGGGTACACCATATATTTT.

The V gene is TRBV6-5, the J gene TRBJ1-2; D possibly corresponds to TRBD1 (6 bases). The germline gives CDR1 MNHEY, CDR2 SVGAGI. The CDR3 loop spans 12 amino acids. V dropped 7 bases and J dropped 4 bases, with 10 bases sitting between them. The CDR3 nucleotides are TGTGCCAGCACGGGACAAAGCTATGGCTACACCTTC. Translated, it gives CASTGQSYGYTF.

The chain uses TRBV9 and TRBJ1-1; no clear D. Germline V gene sequence: CDR1 SGDLS, CDR2 YYNGEE. V lost 0 bases and J 8 bases, leaving 11 bases between the germline ends. The CDR3 has 13 amino acids. CDR3 region: CASSVDIATEAFF. CDR3 coding DNA: TGTGCCAGCAGCGTAGACATAGCTACAGAAGCTTTCTTT.

V is TRBV9 and J is TRBJ1-2; D possibly corresponds to TRBD1 (5 bases). CDR3 length: 17 residues. Germline CDR1 is SGDLS and CDR2 is YYNGEE. Between the trimmed V and J ends, which lost 0 bases and 0 bases, there was a span of 15 bases. The CDR3 loop is CASSVGTGAQANYGYTF. DNA for the CDR3: TGTGCCAGCAGCGTAGGAACAGGTGCCCAAGCTAACTATGGCTACACCTTC.

This chain links TRBV29-1 with TRBJ2-1; the match to TRBD2 covers 7 bases. The CDR3 is 14 amino acids. Per germline, CDR1 SQVTM and CDR2 ANQGSEA. V lost 2 bases, J lost 6 bases, and 7 bases stayed unmatched. The CDR3 spells CSVEPPGGINEQFF. CDR3 nucleotide sequence: TGCAGCGTTGAACCTCCGGGAGGAATCAATGAGCAGTTCTTC.